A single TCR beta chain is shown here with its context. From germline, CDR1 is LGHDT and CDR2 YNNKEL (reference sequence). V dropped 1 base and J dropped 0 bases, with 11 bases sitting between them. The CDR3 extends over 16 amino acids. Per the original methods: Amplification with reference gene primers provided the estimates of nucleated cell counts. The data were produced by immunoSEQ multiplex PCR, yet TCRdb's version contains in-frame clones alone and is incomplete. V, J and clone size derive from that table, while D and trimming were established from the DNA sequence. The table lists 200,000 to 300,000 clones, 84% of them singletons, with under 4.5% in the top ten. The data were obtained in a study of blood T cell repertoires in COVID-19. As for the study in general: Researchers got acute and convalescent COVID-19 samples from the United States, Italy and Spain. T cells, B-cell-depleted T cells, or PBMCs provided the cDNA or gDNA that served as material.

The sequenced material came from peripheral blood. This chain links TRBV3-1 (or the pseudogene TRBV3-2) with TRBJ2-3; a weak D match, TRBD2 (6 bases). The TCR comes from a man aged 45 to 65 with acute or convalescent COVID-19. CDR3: CASSQVRGKSTDTQYF. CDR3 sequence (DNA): TGTGCCAGCAGCCAAGTGCGCGGGAAGAGCACAGATACGCAGTATTTT.